This T cell receptor (beta chain) was retrieved from a study of blood T cell repertoires in COVID-19. Clones were sequenced by immunoSEQ multiplex PCR, and TCRdb holds only the in-frame ones, with some missing. Here the sample spans about 73,000 clones, roughly 84% being singletons. The germline CDR1 and CDR2 sequences are SGHNT and YENEEA. The CDR3 runs to 15 residues. V was clipped by 5 bases and J by 0 bases; unmatched bases: 3. This rearrangement joins TRBV11-3 to TRBJ2-3; the match to TRBD2 covers 9 bases. This clonotype originated in a man of 80 years or more with active or convalescent COVID-19. The sequenced sample consisted of peripheral blood. The CDR3 DNA is TGTGCCAGCAGCCCCGCGGGGGGGAGCACAGATACGCAGTATTTT. Encoded protein: CASSPAGGSTDTQYF.